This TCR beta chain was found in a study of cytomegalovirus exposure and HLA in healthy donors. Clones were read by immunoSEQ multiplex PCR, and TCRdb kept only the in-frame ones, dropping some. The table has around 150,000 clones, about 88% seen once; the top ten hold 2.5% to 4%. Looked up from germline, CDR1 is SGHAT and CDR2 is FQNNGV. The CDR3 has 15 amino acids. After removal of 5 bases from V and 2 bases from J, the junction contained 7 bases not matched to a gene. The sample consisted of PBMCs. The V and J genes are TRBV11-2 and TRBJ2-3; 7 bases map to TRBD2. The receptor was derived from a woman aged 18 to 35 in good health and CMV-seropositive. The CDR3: CASSHEAGVTDTQYF. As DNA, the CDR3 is TGTGCCAGCAGCCACGAGGCGGGAGTCACAGATACGCAGTATTTT.